The rows below give T cell receptor beta chains drawn from one sample of a study of T cells after yellow fever vaccination. TCRdb reprocessed the 5' RACE reads with MiXCR, giving one entry per CDR3 protein. The sample includes approximately 300,000 distinct CDR3 sequences, approximately 7% of them seen just once. This specimen was PBMCs, taken 45 days after the first yellow fever vaccination. These receptors all stem from a man aged 18 to 29 who received the YFV17D yellow fever vaccine. Both conserved end residues are part of each CDR3. A D gene is named only where the DNA matches it firmly. Clone size is shown for a subset of rows, as once, few, many or a class of expanded clone.

CDR3 DNA,CDR3 protein,J gene,D gene,CDR3 length,clone size,V gene
TGTGCCAGCAGCTCCAGACTAGCCTCCTATAATTCACCCCTCCACTTT,CASSSRLASYNSPLHF,TRBJ1-6,-,16,-,TRBV3-1
TGTGCCAGCAGCCTACTGACAGGTGCCGAATCACCCCTCCACTTT,CASSLLTGAESPLHF,TRBJ1-6,-,15,-,TRBV14
TGTGCCAGCACCTACAGGGCCGGGGGGGAGACCCAGTACTTC,CASTYRAGGETQYF,TRBJ2-5,-,14,-,TRBV7-2
TGCAGGGACAGGGCCCAGCCCCAGCATTTT,CRDRAQPQHF,TRBJ1-5,TRBD1,10,-,TRBV20-1
TGCGCCAGCAGGAGCGGACAGGGGGACACCGGGGAGCTGTTTTTT,CASRSGQGDTGELFF,TRBJ2-2,TRBD1,15,many,TRBV5-1
TGTGCCAGCAGCCCCCGTAGAGGGGCCACCTACGAGCAGTACTTC,CASSPRRGATYEQYF,TRBJ2-7,-,15,many,TRBV5-4
TGCGCCAGCAGCTTCGGAGTCTCCAGAGAGACCCAGTACTTC,CASSFGVSRETQYF,TRBJ2-5,-,14,few,TRBV5-1
TGTGCCAGCAGCTTAGGTCTAGCGGGGGGATACACAGATACGCAGTATTTT,CASSLGLAGGYTDTQYF,TRBJ2-3,TRBD2,17,-,TRBV7-6
TGTGCCAGCAGATCGAGCGGGGGTGCAGATACGCAGTATTTT,CASRSSGGADTQYF,TRBJ2-3,TRBD2,14,-,TRBV3-1
TGTGCGGCATCTCTAGCGGGGGGAAGTGGGACCAAAAACATTCAGTACTTC,CAASLAGGSGTKNIQYF,TRBJ2-4,TRBD2,17,once,TRBV6-7
TGTGCCAGCAGTTCGCGGAGGGGTACCGGGGCCAACGTCCTGACTTTC,CASSSRRGTGANVLTF,TRBJ2-6,-,16,-,TRBV12-3/TRBV12-4
TGTGCCAGCAGTAGACAGGATACGCAGTATTTT,CASSRQDTQYF,TRBJ2-3,-,11,-,TRBV3-1
TGTGCCAGCAGTTTAAGTTCCGGACAGGCAAATTCACCCCTCCACTTT,CASSLSSGQANSPLHF,TRBJ1-6,TRBD1,16,few,TRBV28
TGCGCCAGCAGCCAAGAGGGCAGGGCTCATGGCTACACCTTC,CASSQEGRAHGYTF,TRBJ1-2,-,14,few,TRBV4-1
TGTGCCGTGGGCGGGGGACTAGCGCCGGACGAGCAGTACTTC,CAVGGGLAPDEQYF,TRBJ2-7,TRBD2,14,-,TRBV7-6
TGTGCCACCAGTGATTTCGGAGAGACAGGAGCCACAGATACGCAGTATTTT,CATSDFGETGATDTQYF,TRBJ2-3,-,17,few,TRBV24-1
TGTGCCAGCAGTTACTCTCCAGAAACAGATACGCAGTATTTT,CASSYSPETDTQYF,TRBJ2-3,-,14,-,TRBV6-2/TRBV6-3